The sequence of this T cell receptor beta chain was determined in a study of blood T cell repertoires in COVID-19 (dated by TCRdb to the early 2020s). Concerning the study at large: Samples from collaborators originated in the United States, Italy and Spain and spanned both the acute and convalescent phases of COVID-19. The material from the prospective study consisted of cDNA or gDNA derived from T cells, B-cell-depleted T cells, or PBMCs. Deeply sampled blood TCRbeta repertoires from subjects exposed to, actively infected with, or recovered from COVID-19 were included in the dataset. The repertoires were made available in a free public database intended to serve as a resource for research on the immune response to SARS-CoV-2. The samples were drawn from the first 160 participants of the ongoing ImmuneRACE study and from 1,254 subjects provided by 6 global collaborators. Sample metadata almost always included a de-identified subject ID, COVID-19 status, age in years and sex. Where available, HLA class I and class II types were taken from metadata supplied by the sample provider and were not determined by assay-based typing. Points the paper makes about the study in general: The amount of clinical and demographic metadata varied by source and participant and was provided uncurated.

TCRbeta CDR3 regions were amplified from genomic DNA using the immunoSEQ Assay, a bias-controlled multiplex PCR. In the original analysis: Within the assay, amplification of reference gene primers was used to estimate how many nucleated cells each sample contained. To quantify the absolute abundance of each unique TCRbeta CDR3 rearrangement, sequence reads were collapsed and filtered. Productive Simpson clonality was computed per sample as the square root of Simpson's diversity index over productive rearrangements. TCRdb limited this immuneACCESS table to in-frame rearrangements with V and J called. A share of clones is missing; checked studies link under half to unresolved V genes, and the rest is unexplained. The V and J calls and clone size were taken over from that table, and D and trimming were inferred from the DNA. This sample gives approximately 250,000 clones in total; roughly 82% of them show up just once. 2% to 2.5% of the sample belongs to the ten largest clones.

A word on this clone: There is no known antigen for this receptor. Per-base qualities were not stored, and no clone one base away is much larger.

A second Seattle source provided samples from volunteer blood donors who had recovered from COVID-19. Whole blood was collected in K2EDTA tubes by collaborating institutions according to the institutions' own protocols. For TCRbeta analysis, collaborator samples were shipped as frozen whole blood, as isolated PBMCs, or as DNA extracted from either sample type. Between the V and J ends, shortened by 4 bases and 6 bases respectively, the junction contains 14 bases. As encoded in the germline V gene (reference sequence), CDR1 is LNHDA while CDR2 is SQIVND. The CDR3 has 14 amino acids, counting the end cysteine and phenylalanine. Only the CDR3 part of the read is kept: 42 bases, read in frame from the first base.

The chain links TRBV19 with TRBJ2-3; the D gene is possibly TRBD2, with 6 bases matching. Sequencing was performed on peripheral blood. The TCR was taken from a middle-aged man who had recovered from COVID-19. The CDR3 has the sequence CASSRRAGGDTQYF. The nucleotide sequence reads as follows: TGTGCCAGTAGTAGGCGAGCGGGTGGCGATACGCAGTATTTT.